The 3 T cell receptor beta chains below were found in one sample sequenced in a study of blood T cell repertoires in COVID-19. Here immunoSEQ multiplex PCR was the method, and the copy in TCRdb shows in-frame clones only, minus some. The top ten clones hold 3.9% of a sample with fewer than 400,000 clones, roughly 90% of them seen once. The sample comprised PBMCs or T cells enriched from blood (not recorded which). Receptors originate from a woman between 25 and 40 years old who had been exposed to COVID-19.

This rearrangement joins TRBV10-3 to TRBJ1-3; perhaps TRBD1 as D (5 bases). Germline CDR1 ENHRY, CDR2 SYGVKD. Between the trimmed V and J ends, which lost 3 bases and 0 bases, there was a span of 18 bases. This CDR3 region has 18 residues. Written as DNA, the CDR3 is TGTGCCATCAGTGACCAGTCGGCAGGGTGGAGCTCTGGAAACACCATATATTTT. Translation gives CAISDQSAGWSSGNTIYF.

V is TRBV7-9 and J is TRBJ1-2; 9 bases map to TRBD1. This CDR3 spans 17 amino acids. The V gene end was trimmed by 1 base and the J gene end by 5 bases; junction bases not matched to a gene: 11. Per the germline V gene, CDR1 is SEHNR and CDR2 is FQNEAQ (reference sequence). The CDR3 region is CASSLGAQRTGEYGYTF. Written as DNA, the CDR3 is TGTGCCAGCAGCTTAGGAGCCCAGAGGACAGGGGAATATGGCTACACCTTC.

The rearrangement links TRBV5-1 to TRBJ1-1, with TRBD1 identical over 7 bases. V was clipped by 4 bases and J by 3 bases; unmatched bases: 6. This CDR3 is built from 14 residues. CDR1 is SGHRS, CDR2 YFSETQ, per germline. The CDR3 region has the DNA TGCGCCAGCAGCGTTCAAACAGGGGACACTGAAGCTTTCTTT. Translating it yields CASSVQTGDTEAFF.